The source of this TCR beta chain is a study of post-analysis software for immune sequencing data. The wider study: Relapsing-remitting, secondary progressive and progressive-relapsing multiple sclerosis courses were included.

Details on this clonotype: Its antigen remains unknown.

The CDR3 sequence is 12 residues long. V gave up 7 bases and J gave up 5 bases, with 11 bases separating them. Study conclusions and caveats: Five TRBV segments were more frequent in patients than controls; TRBV5-6, TRBV5-1 and TRBV20-1 belonged to this group. Versus controls, multiple sclerosis patients showed significantly lower diversity (normalized Chao1). Samples made in the same batch grouped tightly together by F measure.

Unique molecular identifiers tagged the TCR beta cDNA libraries. T cells numbering about 0.85 to 11 million gave rise to 500,000 to 600,000 cDNA molecules. TCRdb re-called the PCR reads through MiXCR, storing one row per CDR3 protein. Among roughly 570,000 distinct CDR3 sequences listed, roughly 34% were seen once. The clonotype originates from a girl aged 2-17 years with multiple sclerosis. The chain carries TRBV12-3 or TRBV12-4 and TRBJ1-2; a weak D match, TRBD1 (5 bases). Material for sequencing was blood. The CDR3 sequence: CASTLGGYGYTF. CDR3 sequence (DNA): TGTGCCAGCACCCTGGGGGGGTATGGCTACACCTTC.